This is a list of T cell receptor beta chains from one sample in a study of response to subunit inactivated influenza vaccine. TCRdb analysed the RT-PCR reads with MiXCR anew, one entry per CDR3 protein. The data show under 200,000 distinct CDR3 sequences, with about a tenth seen just once and around 12% held by the top ten. The sample in question was non-naive T cells sorted from PBMCs, obtained more than 35 days after vaccination. These receptors came from a middle-aged man who received an inactivated influenza vaccine. Each CDR3 is given with its conserved first and last residue. A D gene is named only where the DNA matches it firmly. Not every row has a clone size; where given, it reads once, few, many or a size class.

v_call	clone_size	j_call	d_call	cdr3_aa	cdr3_nt
TRBV7-2	few	TRBJ2-5	TRBD2	CASSLYGAGSETQYF	TGTGCCAGCAGCTTGTATGGAGCGGGGTCAGAGACCCAGTACTTC
TRBV7-9	NA	TRBJ1-6	NA	CASSTWDSYNSPLHF	TGTGCCAGCAGCACCTGGGACTCCTATAATTCACCCCTCCACTTT
TRBV7-8	NA	TRBJ1-2	TRBD1	CASSSTTGVIYGYTF	TGTGCCAGCAGCTCTACGACAGGGGTTATCTATGGCTACACCTTC
TRBV4-3	many	TRBJ2-1	TRBD2	CASSRATSGSKDEQFF	TGCGCCAGCAGCCGGGCCACTAGCGGGAGTAAGGATGAGCAGTTCTTC
TRBV6-2/TRBV6-3	few	TRBJ2-5	TRBD1	CASRGPDRAQETQYF	TGTGCCAGCAGAGGACCGGACAGGGCGCAAGAGACCCAGTACTTC
TRBV5-1	few	TRBJ2-5	TRBD1	CASSIRGQGETQYF	TGCGCCAGCAGCATCAGGGGACAGGGCGAGACCCAGTACTTC
TRBV2	NA	TRBJ2-7	TRBD1	CASKRSGTGLNEQYF	TGTGCCAGCAAAAGAAGCGGGACAGGGTTGAACGAGCAGTACTTC
TRBV11-2	NA	TRBJ2-1	TRBD2	CASSLGASGNNEQFF	TGTGCCAGCAGCTTAGGGGCTAGCGGGAACAATGAGCAGTTCTTC
TRBV27	few	TRBJ1-1	NA	CARCHRDGKNTEAFF	TGTGCCAGGTGCCACCGGGACGGAAAGAACACTGAAGCTTTCTTT
TRBV4-2	NA	TRBJ2-7	TRBD1	CASSPRADRGRREQYF	TGTGCCAGCAGCCCTAGGGCCGACAGGGGAAGGCGCGAGCAGTACTTC
TRBV9	few	TRBJ2-5	NA	CASSGRADETQYF	TGTGCCAGCAGCGGGAGGGCCGATGAGACCCAGTACTTC
TRBV3-1	few	TRBJ2-1	TRBD2	CASSQASGTYNEQFF	TGTGCCAGCAGCCAGGCTAGCGGGACGTACAATGAGCAGTTCTTC
TRBV3-1	NA	TRBJ1-4	NA	CASSQGAGDGEKLFF	TGTGCCAGCAGCCAAGGGGCAGGGGATGGTGAAAAACTGTTTTTT
TRBV27	many	TRBJ1-6	NA	CASSLMGGRSSPLHF	TGTGCCAGCAGTCTTATGGGGGGGCGTAGTTCACCCCTCCACTTT
TRBV10-3	many	TRBJ1-2	NA	CAARKRGLGSGSYGYTF	TGTGCCGCGAGAAAAAGGGGTCTTGGTAGCGGGTCCTATGGCTACACCTTC
TRBV7-9	NA	TRBJ2-3	NA	CASSLGELGDTQYF	TGTGCCAGCAGCTTAGGGGAGTTGGGTGATACGCAGTATTTT
TRBV18	NA	TRBJ1-4	NA	CASSPPGRATNEKLFF	TGTGCCAGCTCACCACCAGGGAGGGCAACTAATGAAAAACTGTTTTTT
TRBV20-1	NA	TRBJ2-1	NA	CSASSNDNEQFF	TGCAGTGCCTCCAGCAATGACAATGAGCAGTTCTTC
TRBV20-1	NA	TRBJ2-1	NA	CSAPAWPSYNEQFF	TGCAGTGCACCTGCATGGCCGTCCTACAATGAGCAGTTCTTC
TRBV7-9	many	TRBJ1-1	NA	CASSSGPQTRSTEAFF	TGTGCCAGCAGCTCCGGTCCACAGACTAGGAGCACTGAAGCTTTCTTT
TRBV7-9	many	TRBJ1-1	TRBD1	CASSRTLIGRDRYRMNTEAFF	TGTGCCAGCAGCCGTACACTCATAGGCCGGGACAGATATCGAATGAACACTGAAGCTTTCTTT
TRBV4-1	NA	TRBJ2-1	TRBD2	CASSQGTSGGGDEQFF	TGCGCCAGCAGCCAAGGGACTAGCGGGGGGGGCGATGAGCAGTTCTTC
TRBV12-3/TRBV12-4	many	TRBJ1-6	NA	CASSTAGSPLHF	TGTGCCAGCAGTACGGCAGGTTCACCCCTCCACTTT
TRBV6-1	few	TRBJ2-7	NA	CASTGRNSYEQYF	TGTGCCAGCACGGGGCGGAACTCCTACGAGCAGTACTTC
TRBV6-6	few	TRBJ2-3	NA	CASSYSQYF	TGTGCCAGCAGTTACTCTCAGTATTTT
TRBV5-1	NA	TRBJ2-3	NA	CASSLGSQGTTDTQYF	TGCGCCAGCAGCTTGGGCTCTCAGGGTACGACAGATACGCAGTATTTT
TRBV6-2/TRBV6-3	many	TRBJ2-1	TRBD2	CASSGLAGGLGEQFF	TGTGCCAGCAGCGGACTAGCGGGAGGGCTTGGTGAGCAGTTCTTC
TRBV20-1	few	TRBJ1-6	NA	CSGRTGAYSPLHF	TGCAGTGGCAGGACGGGGGCCTATTCACCCCTCCACTTT
TRBV28	NA	TRBJ2-3	NA	CASIRGGNTDTQYF	TGTGCCAGCATCCGCGGGGGCAACACAGATACGCAGTATTTT
TRBV12-3/TRBV12-4	many	TRBJ1-1	NA	CASSLGGPYTEAFF	TGTGCCAGCAGTTTAGGAGGGCCGTACACTGAAGCTTTCTTT
TRBV12-3/TRBV12-4	NA	TRBJ1-4	NA	CASSLGGGNEKLFF	TGTGCCAGCAGTTTAGGAGGCGGTAATGAAAAACTGTTTTTT
TRBV15	NA	TRBJ2-6	NA	CATSEGGITGANVLTF	TGTGCCACCTCGGAGGGGGGTATCACTGGGGCCAACGTCCTGACTTTC
TRBV15	few	TRBJ2-7	NA	CATSRDLGAYEQYF	TGTGCCACCAGCAGAGATCTTGGGGCCTACGAGCAGTACTTC
TRBV6-2/TRBV6-3	many	TRBJ1-5	TRBD1	CASRQTGNGQPQHF	TGTGCCAGCAGGCAGACAGGGAATGGACAGCCCCAGCATTTT
TRBV2	few	TRBJ2-7	TRBD2	CASSLTSGLNYEQYF	TGTGCCAGCAGTTTGACTAGCGGCCTTAATTACGAGCAGTACTTC
TRBV5-1	many	TRBJ2-7	NA	CASSPGTGSYEQYF	TGCGCCAGCAGCCCCGGGACTGGATCCTACGAGCAGTACTTC
TRBV7-2	few	TRBJ2-1	NA	CASSPGANEQFF	TGTGCCAGCAGCCCCGGGGCCAATGAGCAGTTCTTC
TRBV20-1	NA	TRBJ2-1	NA	CSARDPGPNEQFF	TGCAGTGCTAGAGATCCGGGACCCAATGAGCAGTTCTTC
TRBV6-2/TRBV6-3	many	TRBJ2-4	NA	CAASTSGIQYF	TGTGCCGCCAGTACGAGTGGCATTCAGTACTTC
TRBV5-6	few	TRBJ2-3	NA	CASSSPGDTQYF	TGTGCCAGCAGCTCTCCGGGGGATACGCAGTATTTT